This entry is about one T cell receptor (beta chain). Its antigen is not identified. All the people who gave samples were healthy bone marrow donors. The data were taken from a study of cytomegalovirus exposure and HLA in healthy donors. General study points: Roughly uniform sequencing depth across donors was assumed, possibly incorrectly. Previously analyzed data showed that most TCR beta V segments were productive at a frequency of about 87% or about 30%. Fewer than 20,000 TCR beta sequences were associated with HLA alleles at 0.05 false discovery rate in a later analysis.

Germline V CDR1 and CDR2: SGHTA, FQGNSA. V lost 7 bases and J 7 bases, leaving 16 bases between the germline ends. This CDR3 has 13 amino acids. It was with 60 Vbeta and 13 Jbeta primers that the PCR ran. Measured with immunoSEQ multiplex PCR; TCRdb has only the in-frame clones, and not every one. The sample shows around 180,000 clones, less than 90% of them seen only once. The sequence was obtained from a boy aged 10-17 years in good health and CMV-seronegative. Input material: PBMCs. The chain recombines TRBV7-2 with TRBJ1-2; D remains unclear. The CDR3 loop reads CASIKVDYRGYTF. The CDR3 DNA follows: TGTGCCAGCATCAAAGTAGATTATCGTGGCTACACCTTC.